This T cell receptor beta chain was captured by sequencing in a study of patients and donors after allogeneic stem cell transplantation. Germline loops: CDR1 LGHNA, CDR2 YSLEER. CDR3 length equals 15 residues. V was pared by 4 bases and J by 0 bases, with 12 bases between. TCRdb reanalysed the RT-PCR reads using MiXCR and keeps one entry per CDR3 protein. Of 30,000 to 40,000 distinct CDR3 sequences listed, roughly a third are singletons. The chain joins TRBV4-3 to TRBJ1-1, with D perhaps matching TRBD1 (6 bases). The clonotype comes from a human donor who was either an allogeneic HSCT recipient or a stem cell or donor lymphocyte infusion donor (not recorded which). It is not recorded whose cells these are; they may come from a transplant donor. The sequenced sample consisted of blood, either unsorted or a sorted T cell fraction (not recorded which). This CDR3 reads CASSLWTDMNTEAFF. The CDR3, as DNA: TGCGCCAGCAGCCTTTGGACAGACATGAACACTGAAGCTTTCTTT.